This T cell receptor beta chain stems from a study of identifying expanded T cells in peripheral blood (dated by TCRdb to the late 2010s). Regarding the research as a whole: Four technical replicates, made by sequencing separate aliquots from the same pool of genomic DNA, were compared pairwise.

Note on this clone: Its antigen is still unknown. No qualities accompany the bases; no much larger clone lies one base away.

During the collection period, no immune events, such as infections, were documented for the healthy donors. Healthy-donor blood repertoires served as a training cohort to calibrate time-dependent variance in a beta-binomial model of T-cell clone differential abundance. The training cohort was composed of roughly 10 healthy donors, 3 female and 7 male. Donor ages ranged from roughly 29 to 64 years, with an average of 43 years. Whole blood was collected from each healthy donor at three time points spaced about 2 weeks apart and obtained from a commercial supplier. Genomic DNA was extracted from unsorted whole blood for immunosequencing. TCRbeta CDR3 regions were profiled with the immunoSEQ Assay using bias-controlled multiplex PCR amplification of genomic DNA. In the original analysis: To quantify the absolute abundance of each unique TCRbeta CDR3 region, the sequences were collapsed and filtered. Differential abundance was tested with a binomial (Fisher-equivalent) model and with a beta-binomial model adding time-dependent variance fitted from healthy donors. Clones with fewer than 5 combined templates were removed, and differential abundance was called for clones with a Benjamini-Hochberg FDR below 0.01. Beta-binomial variance was modeled as a function of total template count across the two samples using the form v = (b*log(k)+a)^2. Sourced from immuneACCESS, this table was stored by TCRdb with only in-frame sequences that have V and J called. A share of the clones is absent; for the studies checked, an unresolved V gene accounts for under half, and the remainder has no known explanation. V, J and clone size are taken as reported in that table, and D and trimming were inferred from the DNA itself. In this sample the table shows approximately 58,000 clones, roughly four fifths of which occur a single time. Approximately 19% of the sample rests with the top ten.

What the authors observed across the whole study: The authors expected biological variance in healthy repertoires might increase further over much longer intervals such as months to years. Across all healthy donors, variance in clone template counts between approximately two-week samples was found to increase significantly with total template count. The beta-binomial model significantly reduced the number of clones called differentially abundant and the false-positive rate across all healthy-donor time intervals. Between technical replicates the binomial model flagged 1 to 1.5 differentially abundant clones, whereas over about two weeks the binomial model flagged about 15 and over about four weeks roughly 20.

CDR3 length: 13 amino acids, cysteine to phenylalanine. Only the CDR3 part of the read is kept: 39 bases, read in frame from the first base. CDR1 and CDR2 are read off the germline V gene (reference sequence) as PRHDT and FYEKMQ. V is trimmed back by 7 bases and J by 3 bases, and the junction contains 5 bases that no gene match accounts for. This clonotype was obtained from a person aged 18-69 years in good health. In this chain, TRBV13 is recombined with TRBJ2-7, with 8 junctional bases fitting TRBD1. The sequencing input was blood. The DNA sequence is TGTGCCAGCACTCAACAGGGGGACTACGAGCAGTACTTC. Translated, it reads CASTQQGDYEQYF.